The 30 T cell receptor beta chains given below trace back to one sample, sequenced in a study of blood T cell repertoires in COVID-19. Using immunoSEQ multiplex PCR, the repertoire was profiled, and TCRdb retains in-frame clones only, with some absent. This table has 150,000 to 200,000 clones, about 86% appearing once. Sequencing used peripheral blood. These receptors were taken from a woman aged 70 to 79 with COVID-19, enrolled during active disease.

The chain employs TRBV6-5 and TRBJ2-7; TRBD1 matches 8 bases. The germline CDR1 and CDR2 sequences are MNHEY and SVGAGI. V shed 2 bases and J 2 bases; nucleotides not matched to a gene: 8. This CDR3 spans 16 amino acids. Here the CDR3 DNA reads TGTGCCAGCAGTTACGGCCAGGGGGCTTTTACCTACGAGCAGTACTTC. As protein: CASSYGQGAFTYEQYF.

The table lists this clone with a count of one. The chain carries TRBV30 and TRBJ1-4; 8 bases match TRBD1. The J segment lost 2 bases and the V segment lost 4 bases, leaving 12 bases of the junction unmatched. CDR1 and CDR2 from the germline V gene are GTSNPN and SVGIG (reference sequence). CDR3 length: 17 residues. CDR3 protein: CAWTKSLPGGTNEKLFF. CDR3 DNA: TGTGCCTGGACCAAATCCCTTCCAGGGGGCACTAATGAAAAACTGTTTTTT. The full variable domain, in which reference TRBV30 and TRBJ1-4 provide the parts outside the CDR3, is SQTIHQWPATLVQPVGSPLSLECTVEGTSNPNLYWYRQAAGRGLQLLFYSVGIGQISSEVPQNLSASRPQDRQFILSSKKLLLSDSGFYLCAWTKSLPGGTNEKLFFGSGTQLSVL.

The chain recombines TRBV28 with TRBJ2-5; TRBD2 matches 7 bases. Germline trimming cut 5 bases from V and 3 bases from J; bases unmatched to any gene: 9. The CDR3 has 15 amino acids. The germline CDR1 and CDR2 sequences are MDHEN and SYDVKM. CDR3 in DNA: TGTGCCAGCAGTCGGCGGGGGTCATTAAAAGAGACCCAGTACTTC. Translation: CASSRRGSLKETQYF.

DNA for the CDR3: TGTGCCAGCAGTTCTGGGACAGGAGGCTACACCTTC. Residues: CASSSGTGGYTF. The chain has TRBV28 and TRBJ1-2; 8 nucleotides line up with TRBD1. Germline V gene lookup returns CDR1 MDHEN and CDR2 SYDVKM. Trimming cost V 4 bases and J 8 bases; bases outside gene matches: 3. The length of the CDR3 is 12 residues.

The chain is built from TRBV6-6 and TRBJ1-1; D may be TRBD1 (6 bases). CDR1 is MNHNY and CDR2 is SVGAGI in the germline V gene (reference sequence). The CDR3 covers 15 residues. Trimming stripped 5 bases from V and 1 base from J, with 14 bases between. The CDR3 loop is CASSRGGARNTEAFF. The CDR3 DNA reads TGTGCCAGCAGTCGAGGGGGGGCTCGGAACACTGAAGCTTTCTTT.

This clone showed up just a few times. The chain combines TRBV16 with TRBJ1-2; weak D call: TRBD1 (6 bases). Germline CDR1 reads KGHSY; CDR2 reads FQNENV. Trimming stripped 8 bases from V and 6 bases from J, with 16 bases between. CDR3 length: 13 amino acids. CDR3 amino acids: CASVPRQGNGYTF. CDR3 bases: TGTGCCAGCGTACCCCGGCAGGGGAATGGCTACACCTTC. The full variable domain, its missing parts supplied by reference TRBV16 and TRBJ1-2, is GEEVAQTPKHLVRGEGQKAKLYCAPIKGHSYVFWYQQVLKNEFKFLISFQNENVFDETGMPKERFSAKCLPNSPCSLEIQATKLEDSAVYFCASVPRQGNGYTFGSGTRLTVV.

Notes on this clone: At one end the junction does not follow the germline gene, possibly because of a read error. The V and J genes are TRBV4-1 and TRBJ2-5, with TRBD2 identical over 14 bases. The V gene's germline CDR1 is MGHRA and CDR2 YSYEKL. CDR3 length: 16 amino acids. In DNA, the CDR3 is TGCGCCCGCAGCCGCCGCGGACTAGCGGGGGGAGAGACCCAGTACTTC. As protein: CARSRRGLAGGETQYF.

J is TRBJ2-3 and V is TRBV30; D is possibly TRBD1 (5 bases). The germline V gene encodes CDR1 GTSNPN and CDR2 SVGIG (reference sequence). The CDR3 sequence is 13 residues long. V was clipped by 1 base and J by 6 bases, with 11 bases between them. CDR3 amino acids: CAWSGHQGDTQYF. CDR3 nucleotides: TGTGCCTGGAGTGGACATCAGGGTGATACGCAGTATTTT.

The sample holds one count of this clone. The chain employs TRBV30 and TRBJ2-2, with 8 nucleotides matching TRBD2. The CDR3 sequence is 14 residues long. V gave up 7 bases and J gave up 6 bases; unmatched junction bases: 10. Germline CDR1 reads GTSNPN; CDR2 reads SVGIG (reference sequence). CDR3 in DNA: TGTGCCTCCCGGGGGGGCCCTCCAGCCGGGGAGCTGTTTTTT. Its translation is CASRGGPPAGELFF.

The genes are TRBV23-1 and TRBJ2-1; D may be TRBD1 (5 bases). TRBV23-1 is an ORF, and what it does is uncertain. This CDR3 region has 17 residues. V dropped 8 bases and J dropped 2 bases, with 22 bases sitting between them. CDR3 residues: CASGKDTLMSPYNEQFF. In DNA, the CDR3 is TGCGCCAGCGGAAAGGACACCTTAATGAGTCCCTACAATGAGCAGTTCTTC.

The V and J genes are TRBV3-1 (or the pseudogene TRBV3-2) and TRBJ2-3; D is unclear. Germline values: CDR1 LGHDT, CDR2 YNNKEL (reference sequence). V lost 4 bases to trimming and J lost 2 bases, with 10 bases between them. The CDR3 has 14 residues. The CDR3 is CASSPPSITDTQYF. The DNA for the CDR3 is TGTGCCAGCAGCCCTCCTAGTATCACAGATACGCAGTATTTT.

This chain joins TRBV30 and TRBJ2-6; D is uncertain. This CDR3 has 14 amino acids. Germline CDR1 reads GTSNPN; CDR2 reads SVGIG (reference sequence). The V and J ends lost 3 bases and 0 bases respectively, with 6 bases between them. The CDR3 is CAWRSRSGANVLTF. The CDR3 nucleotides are TGTGCCTGGAGAAGCCGCTCTGGGGCCAACGTCCTGACTTTC. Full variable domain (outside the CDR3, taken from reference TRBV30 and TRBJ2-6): SQTIHQWPATLVQPVGSPLSLECTVEGTSNPNLYWYRQAAGRGLQLLFYSVGIGQISSEVPQNLSASRPQDRQFILSSKKLLLSDSGFYLCAWRSRSGANVLTFGAGSRLTVL.

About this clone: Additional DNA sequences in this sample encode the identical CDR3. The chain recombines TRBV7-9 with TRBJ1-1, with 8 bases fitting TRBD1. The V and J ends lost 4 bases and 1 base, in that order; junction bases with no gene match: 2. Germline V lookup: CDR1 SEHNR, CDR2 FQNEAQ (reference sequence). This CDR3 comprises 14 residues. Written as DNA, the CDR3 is TGTGCCAGCAGCTCACAGGGGGGGAACACTGAAGCTTTCTTT. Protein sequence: CASSSQGGNTEAFF.

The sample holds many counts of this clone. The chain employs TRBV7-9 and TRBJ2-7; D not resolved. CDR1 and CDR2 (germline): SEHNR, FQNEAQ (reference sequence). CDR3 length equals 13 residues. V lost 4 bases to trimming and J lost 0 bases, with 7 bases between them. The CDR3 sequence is CASSSASSYEQYF. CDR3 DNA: TGTGCCAGCAGCTCGGCTAGCTCCTACGAGCAGTACTTC.

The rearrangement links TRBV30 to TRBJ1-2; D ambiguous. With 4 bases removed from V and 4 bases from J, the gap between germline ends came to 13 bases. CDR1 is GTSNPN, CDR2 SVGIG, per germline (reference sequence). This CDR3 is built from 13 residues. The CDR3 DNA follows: TGTGCCTGGAATAACATGTCGCCCTATGGCTACACCTTC. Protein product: CAWNNMSPYGYTF.

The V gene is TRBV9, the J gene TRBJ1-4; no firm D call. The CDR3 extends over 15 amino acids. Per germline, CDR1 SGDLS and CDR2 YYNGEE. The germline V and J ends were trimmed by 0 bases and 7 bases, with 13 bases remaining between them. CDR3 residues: CASSVGLSGSEKLFF. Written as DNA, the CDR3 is TGTGCCAGCAGCGTAGGACTCTCGGGATCTGAAAAACTGTTTTTT. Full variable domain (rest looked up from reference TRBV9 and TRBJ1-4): DSGVTQTPKHLITATGQRVTLRCSPRSGDLSVYWYQQSLDQGLQFLIQYYNGEERAKGNILERFSAQQFPDLHSELNLSSLELGDSALYFCASSVGLSGSEKLFFGSGTQLSVL.

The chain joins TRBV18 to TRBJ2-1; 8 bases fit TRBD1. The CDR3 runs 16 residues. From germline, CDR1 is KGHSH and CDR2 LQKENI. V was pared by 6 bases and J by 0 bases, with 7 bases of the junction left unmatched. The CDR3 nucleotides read TGTGCCAGCTCCCCTCAAGGACAGGGCTCCTACAATGAGCAGTTCTTC. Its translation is CASSPQGQGSYNEQFF.

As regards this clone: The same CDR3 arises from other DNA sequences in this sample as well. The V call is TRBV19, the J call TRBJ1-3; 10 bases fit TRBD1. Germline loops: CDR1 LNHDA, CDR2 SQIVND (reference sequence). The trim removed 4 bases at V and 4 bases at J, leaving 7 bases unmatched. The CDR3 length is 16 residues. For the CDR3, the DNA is TGTGCCAGTAGTACCCGACAGGGGGCTTCGGGAAACACCATATATTTT. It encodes CASSTRQGASGNTIYF.

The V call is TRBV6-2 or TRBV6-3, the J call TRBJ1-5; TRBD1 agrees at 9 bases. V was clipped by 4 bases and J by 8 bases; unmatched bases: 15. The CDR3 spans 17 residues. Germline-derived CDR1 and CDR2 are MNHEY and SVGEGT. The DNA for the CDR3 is TGTGCCAGCAGTTCCGTACGGGACAGGGCGAGCATGGAGCCCCAGCATTTT. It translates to CASSSVRDRASMEPQHF.

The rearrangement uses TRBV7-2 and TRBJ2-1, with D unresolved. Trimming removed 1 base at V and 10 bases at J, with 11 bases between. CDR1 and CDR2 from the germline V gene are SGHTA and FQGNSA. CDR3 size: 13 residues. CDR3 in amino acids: CASSLGAASEQFF. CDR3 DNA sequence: TGTGCCAGCAGCTTAGGCGCCGCGTCGGAGCAGTTCTTC.

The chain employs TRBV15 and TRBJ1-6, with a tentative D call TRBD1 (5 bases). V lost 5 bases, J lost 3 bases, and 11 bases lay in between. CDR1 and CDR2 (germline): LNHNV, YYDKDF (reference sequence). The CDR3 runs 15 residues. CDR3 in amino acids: CATSDQQDYNSPLHF. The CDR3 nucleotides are TGTGCCACCAGCGACCAACAGGACTATAATTCACCCCTCCACTTT. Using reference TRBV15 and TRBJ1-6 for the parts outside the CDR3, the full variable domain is DAMVIQNPRYQVTQFGKPVTLSCSQTLNHNVMYWYQQKSSQAPKLLFHYYDKDFNNEADTPDNFQSRRPNTSFCFLDIRSPGLGDTAMYLCATSDQQDYNSPLHFGNGTRLTVT.

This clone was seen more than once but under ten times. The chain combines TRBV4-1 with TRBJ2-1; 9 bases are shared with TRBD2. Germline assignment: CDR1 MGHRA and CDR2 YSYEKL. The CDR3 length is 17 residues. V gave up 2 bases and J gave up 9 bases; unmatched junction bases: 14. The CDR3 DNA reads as TGCGCCAGCAGCCAACCCACCCGTCCTAGCGGGGACAGTGAGCAGTTCTTC. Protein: CASSQPTRPSGDSEQFF.

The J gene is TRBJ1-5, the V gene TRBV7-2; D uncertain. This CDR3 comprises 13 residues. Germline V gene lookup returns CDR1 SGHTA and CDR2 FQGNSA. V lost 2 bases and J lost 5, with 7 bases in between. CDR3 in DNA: TGTGCCAGCAGCTTACAGTACGATCAGCCCCAGCATTTT. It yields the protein CASSLQYDQPQHF.

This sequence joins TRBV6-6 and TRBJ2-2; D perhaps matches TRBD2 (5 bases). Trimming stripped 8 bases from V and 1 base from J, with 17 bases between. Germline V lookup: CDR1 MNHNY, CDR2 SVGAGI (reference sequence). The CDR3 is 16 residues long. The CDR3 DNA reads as TGTGCCAGCCGATCCTGGACGGGATTGAACACCGGGGAGCTGTTTTTT. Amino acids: CASRSWTGLNTGELFF.

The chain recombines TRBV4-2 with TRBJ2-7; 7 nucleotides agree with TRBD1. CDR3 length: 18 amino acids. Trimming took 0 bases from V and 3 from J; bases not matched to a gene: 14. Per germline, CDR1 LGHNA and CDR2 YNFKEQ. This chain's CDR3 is CASSQEYRAQGPYYEQYF. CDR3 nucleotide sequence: TGTGCCAGCAGCCAAGAGTACAGGGCACAGGGGCCCTACTACGAGCAGTACTTC.

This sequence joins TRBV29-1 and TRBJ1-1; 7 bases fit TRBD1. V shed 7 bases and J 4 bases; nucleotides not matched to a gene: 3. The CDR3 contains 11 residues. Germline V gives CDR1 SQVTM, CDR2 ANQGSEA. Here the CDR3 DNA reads TGCAGCGGCAGGGGGGTCACTGAAGCTTTCTTT. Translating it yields CSGRGVTEAFF. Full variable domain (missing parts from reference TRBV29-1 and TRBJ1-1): SAVISQKPSRDICQRGTSLTIQCQVDSQVTMMFWYRQQPGQSLTLIATANQGSEATYESGFVIDKFPISRPNLTFSTLTVSNMSPEDSSIYLCSGRGVTEAFFGQGTRLTVV.

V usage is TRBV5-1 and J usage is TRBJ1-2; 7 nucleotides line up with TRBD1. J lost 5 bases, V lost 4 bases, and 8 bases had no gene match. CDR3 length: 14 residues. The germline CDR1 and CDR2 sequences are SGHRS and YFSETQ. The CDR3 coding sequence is TGCGCCAGCAGCACAGGACAGGTGCAGTATGGCTACACCTTC. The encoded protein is CASSTGQVQYGYTF.

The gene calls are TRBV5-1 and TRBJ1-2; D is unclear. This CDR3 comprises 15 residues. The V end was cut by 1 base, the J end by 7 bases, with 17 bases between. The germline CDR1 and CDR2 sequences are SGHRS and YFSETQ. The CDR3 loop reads CASSLSAEKTGGYTF. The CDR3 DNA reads TGCGCCAGCAGCTTGTCCGCGGAGAAAACGGGTGGCTACACCTTC. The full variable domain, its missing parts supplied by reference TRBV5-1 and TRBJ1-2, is KAGVTQTPRYLIKTRGQQVTLSCSPISGHRSVSWYQQTPGQGLQFLFEYFSETQRNKGNFPGRFSGRQFSNSRSEMNVSTLELGDSALYLCASSLSAEKTGGYTFGSGTRLTVV.

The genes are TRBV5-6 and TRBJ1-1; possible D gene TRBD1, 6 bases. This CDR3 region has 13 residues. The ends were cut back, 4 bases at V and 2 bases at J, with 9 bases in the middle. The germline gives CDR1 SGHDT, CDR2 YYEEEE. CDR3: CASSPGTNTEAFF. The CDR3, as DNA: TGTGCCAGCAGCCCCGGGACAAACACTGAAGCTTTCTTT.

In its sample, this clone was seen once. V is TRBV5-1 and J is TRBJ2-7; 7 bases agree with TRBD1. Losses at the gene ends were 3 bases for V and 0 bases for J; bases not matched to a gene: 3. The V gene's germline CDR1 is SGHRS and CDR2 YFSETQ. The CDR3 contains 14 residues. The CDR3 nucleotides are TGCGCCAGCAGCTCGGACAGGTACTCCTACGAGCAGTACTTC. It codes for CASSSDRYSYEQYF.